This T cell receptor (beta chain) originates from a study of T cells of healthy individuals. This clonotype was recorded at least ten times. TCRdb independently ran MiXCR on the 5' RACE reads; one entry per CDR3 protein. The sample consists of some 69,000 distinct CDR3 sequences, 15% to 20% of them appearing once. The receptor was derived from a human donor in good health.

CDR3 sequence: CASSLNGRQETQYF. Written as DNA, the CDR3 is TGTGCCAGCAGTTTGAACGGGAGACAAGAGACCCAGTACTTC. The gene calls are TRBV12-3 or TRBV12-4 and TRBJ2-5, with TRBD2 as a possible D gene (6 bases). The CDR3 loop spans 14 amino acids. V shed 3 bases and J shed 2 bases, with 10 bases lying between them.